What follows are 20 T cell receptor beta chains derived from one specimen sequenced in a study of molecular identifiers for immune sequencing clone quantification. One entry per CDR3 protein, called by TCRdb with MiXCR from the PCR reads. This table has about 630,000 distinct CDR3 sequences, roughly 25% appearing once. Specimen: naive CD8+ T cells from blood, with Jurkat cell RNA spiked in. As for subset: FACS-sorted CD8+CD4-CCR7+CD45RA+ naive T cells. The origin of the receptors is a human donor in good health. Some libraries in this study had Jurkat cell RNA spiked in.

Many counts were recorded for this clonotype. CDR3 sequence (DNA): TGCAGTGCTAGCCCCCCTTGGAGCGGGAGTATCGCAGATACGCAGTATTTT. Its protein product is CSASPPWSGSIADTQYF. The chain recombines TRBV20-1 with TRBJ2-3; 8 bases agree with TRBD2. J gave up 4 bases and V 3 bases, and 15 bases lay outside the gene matches. The CDR3 runs 17 residues. The V gene's germline CDR1 is DFQATT and CDR2 SNEGSKA (reference sequence).

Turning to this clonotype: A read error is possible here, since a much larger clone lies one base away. CDR3 region: CACSHTSGGDRSGANVLTF. For the CDR3, the DNA is TGCGCCTGCAGCCACACGAGCGGGGGTGATCGCTCTGGGGCCAACGTCCTGACTTTC. The rearrangement joins TRBV4-1 to TRBJ2-6; 8 bases match TRBD2. CDR1 and CDR2 (germline): MGHRA, YSYEKL. The CDR3 loop spans 19 amino acids.

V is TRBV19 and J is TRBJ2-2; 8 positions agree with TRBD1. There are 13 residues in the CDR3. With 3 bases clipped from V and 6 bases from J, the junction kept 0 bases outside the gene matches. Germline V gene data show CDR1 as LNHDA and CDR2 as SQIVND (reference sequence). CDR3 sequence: CASSMTGAGELFF. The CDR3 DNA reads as TGTGCCAGTAGTATGACAGGGGCCGGGGAGCTGTTTTTT.

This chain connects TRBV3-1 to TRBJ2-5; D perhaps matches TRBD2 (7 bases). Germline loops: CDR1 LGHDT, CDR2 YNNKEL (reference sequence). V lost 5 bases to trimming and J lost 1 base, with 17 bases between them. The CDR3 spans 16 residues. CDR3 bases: TGTGCCAGCAGCTCCGAGCGAGGGGGGGCCCAAGAGACCCAGTACTTC. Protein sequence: CASSSERGGAQETQYF.

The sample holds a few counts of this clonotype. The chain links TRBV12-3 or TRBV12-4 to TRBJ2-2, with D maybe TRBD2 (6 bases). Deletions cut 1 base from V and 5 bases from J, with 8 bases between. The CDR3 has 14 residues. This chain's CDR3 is CASSLGGKTGELFF. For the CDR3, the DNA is TGTGCCAGCAGTTTAGGCGGGAAGACCGGGGAGCTGTTTTTT.

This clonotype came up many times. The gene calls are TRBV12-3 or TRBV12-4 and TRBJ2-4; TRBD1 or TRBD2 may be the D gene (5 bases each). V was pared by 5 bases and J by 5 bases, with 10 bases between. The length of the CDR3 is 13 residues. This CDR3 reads CASSLGGQNIQYF. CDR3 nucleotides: TGTGCCAGCAGTCTTGGGGGTCAAAACATTCAGTACTTC.

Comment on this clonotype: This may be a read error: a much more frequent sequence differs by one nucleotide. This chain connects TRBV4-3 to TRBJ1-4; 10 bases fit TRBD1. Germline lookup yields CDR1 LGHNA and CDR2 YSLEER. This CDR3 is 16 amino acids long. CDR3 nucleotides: TGCGCCAGCAACCAAACTCAGACAGGGGGCTACGAAAAACTGTTTTTT. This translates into CASNQTQTGGYEKLFF.

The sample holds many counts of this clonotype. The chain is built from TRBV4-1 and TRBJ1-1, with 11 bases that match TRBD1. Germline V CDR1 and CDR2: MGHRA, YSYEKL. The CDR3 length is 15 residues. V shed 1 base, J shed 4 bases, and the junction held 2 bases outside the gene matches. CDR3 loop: CASSQVGQGATEAFF. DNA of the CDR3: TGCGCCAGCAGCCAAGTCGGACAGGGGGCCACTGAAGCTTTCTTT.

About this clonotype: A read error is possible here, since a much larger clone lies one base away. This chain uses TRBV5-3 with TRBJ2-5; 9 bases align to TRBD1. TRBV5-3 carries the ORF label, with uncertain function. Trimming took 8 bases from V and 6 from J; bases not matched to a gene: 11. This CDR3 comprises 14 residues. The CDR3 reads CASSAGTGLQTQYF. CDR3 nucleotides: TGTGCCAGCAGCGCCGGGACAGGGTTACAGACCCAGTACTTC.

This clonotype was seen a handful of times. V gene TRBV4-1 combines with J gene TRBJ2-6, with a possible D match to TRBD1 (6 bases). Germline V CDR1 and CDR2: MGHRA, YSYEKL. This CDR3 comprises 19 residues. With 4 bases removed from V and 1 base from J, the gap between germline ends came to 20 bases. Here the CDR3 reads CASSPAGTGFSSGANVLTF. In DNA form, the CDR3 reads TGCGCCAGCAGCCCGGCCGGTACAGGGTTTTCTTCTGGGGCCAACGTCCTGACTTTC.

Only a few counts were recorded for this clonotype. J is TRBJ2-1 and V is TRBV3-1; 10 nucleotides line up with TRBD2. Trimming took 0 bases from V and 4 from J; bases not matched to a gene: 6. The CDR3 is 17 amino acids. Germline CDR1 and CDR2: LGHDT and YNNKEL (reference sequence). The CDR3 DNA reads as TGTGCCAGCAGCCAAGATTCCAGGACTAGCGGTTACAATGAGCAGTTCTTC. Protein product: CASSQDSRTSGYNEQFF.

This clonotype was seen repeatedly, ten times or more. CDR3 residues: CASSTPNALQFF. CDR3 coding DNA: TGTGCCAGCAGCACCCCCAACGCACTTCAGTTCTTC. The rearrangement joins TRBV4-2 to TRBJ2-1; D is unclear. CDR1 and CDR2 (germline): LGHNA, YNFKEQ. This CDR3 is 12 amino acids long. Trimming pared 5 bases from V and 13 bases from J, leaving 15 bases between.

The chain's CDR3 is CASWEGELFF. The CDR3 nucleotides are TGTGCCAGTTGGGAGGGGGAGCTGTTTTTT. This sequence joins TRBV19 and TRBJ2-2; a possible D gene is TRBD2 (5 bases). Germline lookup yields CDR1 LNHDA and CDR2 SQIVND (reference sequence). This CDR3 has 10 residues. V was trimmed by 8 bases and J by 8 bases, leaving 6 bases between them.

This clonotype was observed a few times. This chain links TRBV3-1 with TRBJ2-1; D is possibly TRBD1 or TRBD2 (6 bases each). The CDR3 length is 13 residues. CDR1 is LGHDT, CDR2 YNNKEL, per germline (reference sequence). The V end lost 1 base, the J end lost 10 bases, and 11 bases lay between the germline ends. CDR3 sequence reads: CASSQGGAGEQFF. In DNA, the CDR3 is TGTGCCAGCAGCCAAGGGGGGGCCGGGGAGCAGTTCTTC.

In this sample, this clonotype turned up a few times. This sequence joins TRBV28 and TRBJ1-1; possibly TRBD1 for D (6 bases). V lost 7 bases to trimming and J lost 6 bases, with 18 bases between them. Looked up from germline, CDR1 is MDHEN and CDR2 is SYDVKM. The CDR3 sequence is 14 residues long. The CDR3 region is CASTQNTGIPEAFF. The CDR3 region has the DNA TGTGCCAGCACCCAAAATACAGGGATCCCTGAAGCTTTCTTT.

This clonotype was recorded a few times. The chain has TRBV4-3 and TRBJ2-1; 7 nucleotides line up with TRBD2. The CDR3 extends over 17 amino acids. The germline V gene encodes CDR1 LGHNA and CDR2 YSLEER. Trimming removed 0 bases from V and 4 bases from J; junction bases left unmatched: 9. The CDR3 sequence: CASSQERELAVYNEQFF. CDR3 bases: TGCGCCAGCAGCCAAGAGAGGGAGCTAGCGGTATACAATGAGCAGTTCTTC.

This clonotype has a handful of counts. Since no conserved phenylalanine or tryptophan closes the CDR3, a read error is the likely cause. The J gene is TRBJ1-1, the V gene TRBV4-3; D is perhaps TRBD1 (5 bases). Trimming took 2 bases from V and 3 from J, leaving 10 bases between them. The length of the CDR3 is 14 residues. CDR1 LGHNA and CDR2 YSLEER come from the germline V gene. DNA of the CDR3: TGCGCCAGCAGCCAATCCGGGGCCTACACTGAAGCTTTCCTT. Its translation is CASSQSGAYTEAFL.

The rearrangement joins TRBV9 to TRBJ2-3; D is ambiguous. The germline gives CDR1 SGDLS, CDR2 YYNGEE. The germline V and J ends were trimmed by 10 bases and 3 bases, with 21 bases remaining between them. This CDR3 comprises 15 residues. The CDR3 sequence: CAPSCLRAGTDTQYF. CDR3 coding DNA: TGTGCCCCCTCCTGCCTCCGCGCCGGGACAGATACGCAGTATTTT.

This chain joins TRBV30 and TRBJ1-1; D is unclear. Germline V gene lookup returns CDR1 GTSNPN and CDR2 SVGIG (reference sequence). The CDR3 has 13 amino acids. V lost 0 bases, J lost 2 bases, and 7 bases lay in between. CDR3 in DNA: TGTGCCTGGAGTGTAGGTGACAACACTGAAGCTTTCTTT. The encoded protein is CAWSVGDNTEAFF.

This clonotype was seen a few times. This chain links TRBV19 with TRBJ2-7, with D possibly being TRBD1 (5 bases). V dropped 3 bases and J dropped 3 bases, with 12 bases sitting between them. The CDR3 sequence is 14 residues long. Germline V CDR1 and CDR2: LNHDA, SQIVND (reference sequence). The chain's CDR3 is CASSISQGYYEQYF. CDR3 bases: TGTGCCAGTAGTATTAGCCAGGGATACTACGAGCAGTACTTC.